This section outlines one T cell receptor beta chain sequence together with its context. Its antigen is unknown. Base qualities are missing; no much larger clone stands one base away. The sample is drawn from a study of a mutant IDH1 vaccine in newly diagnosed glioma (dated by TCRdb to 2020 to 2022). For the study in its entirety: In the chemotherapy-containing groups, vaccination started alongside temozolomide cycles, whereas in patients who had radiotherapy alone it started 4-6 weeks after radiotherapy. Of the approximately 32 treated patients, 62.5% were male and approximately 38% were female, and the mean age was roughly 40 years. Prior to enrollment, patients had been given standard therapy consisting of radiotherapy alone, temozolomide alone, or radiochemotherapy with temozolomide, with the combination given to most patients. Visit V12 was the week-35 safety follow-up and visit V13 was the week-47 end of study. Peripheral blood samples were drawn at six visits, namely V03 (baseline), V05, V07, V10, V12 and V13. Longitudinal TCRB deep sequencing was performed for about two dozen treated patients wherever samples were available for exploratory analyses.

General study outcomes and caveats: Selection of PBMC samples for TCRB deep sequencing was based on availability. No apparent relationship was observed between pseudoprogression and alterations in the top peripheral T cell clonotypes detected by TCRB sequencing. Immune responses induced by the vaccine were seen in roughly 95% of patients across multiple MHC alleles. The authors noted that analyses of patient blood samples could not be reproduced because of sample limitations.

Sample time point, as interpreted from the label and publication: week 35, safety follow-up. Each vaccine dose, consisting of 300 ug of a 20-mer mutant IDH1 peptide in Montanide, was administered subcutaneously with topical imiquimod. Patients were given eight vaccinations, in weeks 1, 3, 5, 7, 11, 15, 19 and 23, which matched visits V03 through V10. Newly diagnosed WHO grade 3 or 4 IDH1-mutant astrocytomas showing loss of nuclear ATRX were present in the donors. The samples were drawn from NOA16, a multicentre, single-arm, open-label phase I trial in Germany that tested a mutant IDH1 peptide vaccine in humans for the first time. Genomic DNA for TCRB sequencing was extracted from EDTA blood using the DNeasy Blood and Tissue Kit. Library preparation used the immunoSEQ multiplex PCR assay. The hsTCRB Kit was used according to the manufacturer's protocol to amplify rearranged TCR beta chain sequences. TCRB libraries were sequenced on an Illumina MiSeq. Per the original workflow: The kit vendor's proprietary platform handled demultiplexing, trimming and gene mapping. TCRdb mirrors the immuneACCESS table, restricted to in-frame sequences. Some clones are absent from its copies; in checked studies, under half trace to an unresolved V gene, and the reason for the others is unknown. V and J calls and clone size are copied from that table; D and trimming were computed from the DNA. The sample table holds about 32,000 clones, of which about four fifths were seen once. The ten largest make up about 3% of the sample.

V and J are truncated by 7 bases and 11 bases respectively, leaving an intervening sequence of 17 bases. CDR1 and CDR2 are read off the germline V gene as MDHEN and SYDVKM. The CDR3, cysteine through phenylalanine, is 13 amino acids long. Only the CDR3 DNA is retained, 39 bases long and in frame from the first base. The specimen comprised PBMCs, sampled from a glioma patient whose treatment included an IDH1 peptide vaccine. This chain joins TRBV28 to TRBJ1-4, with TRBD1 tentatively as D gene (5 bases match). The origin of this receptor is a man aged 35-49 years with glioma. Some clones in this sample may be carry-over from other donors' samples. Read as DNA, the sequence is TGTGCCAGCATTCCCGCCGGCAGGGACAAACTGTTTTTT. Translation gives CASIPAGRDKLFF.